The 5 T cell receptor beta chains presented below share a single source sample, sequenced in a study of blood T cell repertoires in COVID-19. Generated by immunoSEQ multiplex PCR, the TCRdb table keeps only in-frame clones and is missing some. The profile covers about 170,000 clones, with about 85% appearing a single time and roughly 24% taken by the ten largest. Material: peripheral blood. The receptor set was obtained from a man aged 60-69 years with acute or convalescent COVID-19.

The chain uses TRBV5-4 and TRBJ2-5; possibly TRBD2 for D (7 bases). Trimming took off 1 base at V and 9 bases at J, with 19 bases between the two ends. The CDR3 consists of 15 residues. Looked up from germline, CDR1 is SGHNT and CDR2 is YYREEE (reference sequence). CDR3 DNA: TGTGCCAGCAGCTTGAACAGGGAGGGCGCATCGGCCCAGTACTTC. Residues: CASSLNREGASAQYF.

The V call is TRBV6-5, the J call TRBJ1-4; 8 nucleotides agree with TRBD1. V was clipped by 4 bases and J by 7 bases; unmatched bases: 5. CDR3 length: 14 amino acids. Germline-derived CDR1 and CDR2 are MNHEY and SVGAGI. CDR3 sequence: CASSLTGVGEKLFF. The CDR3 bases are TGTGCCAGCAGTTTGACAGGGGTGGGTGAAAAACTGTTTTTT.

The chain carries TRBV3-1 (or the pseudogene TRBV3-2) and TRBJ2-7; 7 bases map to TRBD2. Germline V lookup: CDR1 LGHDT, CDR2 YNNKEL (reference sequence). Trimming at V came to 2 bases and at J to 5 bases, leaving 6 bases not matched to a gene. The CDR3 extends over 14 amino acids. This CDR3 is CASSQLDTSDEQYF. CDR3 DNA: TGTGCCAGCAGCCAACTTGACACTAGCGACGAGCAGTACTTC.

This chain connects TRBV30 to TRBJ2-1; 9 bases match TRBD2. In germline, CDR1 is GTSNPN, CDR2 SVGIG (reference sequence). V was clipped by 8 bases and J by 9 bases; unmatched bases: 11. CDR3 length equals 13 residues. CDR3 residues: CAGGGSGRSEQFF. The CDR3 coding sequence is TGTGCCGGAGGCGGTAGCGGGAGATCTGAGCAGTTCTTC.

The chain employs TRBV5-4 and TRBJ2-7; D is perhaps TRBD2 (6 bases). Germline CDR1 reads SGHNT; CDR2 reads YYREEE (reference sequence). This CDR3 comprises 15 residues. V was cut by 0 bases and J by 0 bases, with 10 bases left in between. The CDR3 spells CASSLDGGYSYEQYF. The CDR3 DNA reads TGTGCCAGCAGCTTGGACGGGGGTTACTCCTACGAGCAGTACTTC.